This is a list of T cell receptor beta chains from one sample in a study of Graves' ophthalmopathy and Graves' hyperthyroidism. MiXCR, applied by TCRdb to the multiplex PCR reads, yields one record per CDR3 protein. The table records fewer than 350,000 distinct CDR3 sequences, 15% to 20% of them present only once. Sample: peripheral blood. The receptors were sampled from an adult man with Graves' ophthalmopathy. CDR3s include the opening cysteine and the closing phenylalanine or tryptophan. D genes are given only for firm matches. Where a row states a size, it is once, few, many or the class of an expanded clone; other rows omit it.

TRBJ2-7 | NA | TRBV7-6 | NA | CASSLERGVEQYF | TGTGCCAGCAGCTTAGAGAGGGGAGTCGAGCAGTACTTC
TRBJ2-3 | NA | TRBV6-2/TRBV6-3 | NA | CASSYRVGGDTQYF | TGTGCCAGCAGTTATAGGGTGGGAGGTGATACGCAGTATTTT
TRBJ2-5 | NA | TRBV19 | many | CASSRQTGETQYF | TGTGCCAGTAGTAGACAAACAGGGGAGACCCAGTACTTC
TRBJ1-6 | NA | TRBV2 | many | CASTADRVRRNSPLHF | TGTGCCAGCACTGCTGATAGGGTCAGGCGCAATTCACCCCTCCACTTT
TRBJ1-5 | TRBD1 | TRBV2 | many | CASSQNRGDNQPQHF | TGTGCCAGTAGCCAGAACAGGGGGGACAATCAGCCCCAGCATTTT
TRBJ2-7 | TRBD1 | TRBV7-6 | many | CASSATGGAQYF | TGTGCCAGCAGCGCGACAGGGGGCGCGCAGTACTTC
TRBJ1-2 | NA | TRBV19 | many | CTSSTTSRTNYGYTF | TGTACCAGTAGTACCACTTCTCGCACTAACTATGGCTACACCTTC
TRBJ2-5 | NA | TRBV6-1 | NA | CASTIGQSQETQYF | TGTGCCAGCACCATAGGACAGTCCCAAGAGACCCAGTACTTC
TRBJ2-5 | TRBD2 | TRBV20-1 | many | CSAETSGKQETQYF | TGCAGTGCTGAGACTAGCGGAAAACAAGAGACCCAGTACTTC
TRBJ2-7 | TRBD2 | TRBV18 | few | CASSPTERGYEQYF | TGTGCCAGCTCACCTACTGAGCGGGGCTACGAGCAGTACTTC
TRBJ2-7 | NA | TRBV6-5 | NA | CASSYSSTGPDSYEQYF | TGTGCCAGCAGTTACTCGTCGACAGGACCTGATAGCTACGAGCAGTACTTC
TRBJ2-7 | NA | TRBV7-3 | many | CASSFPGMAYEQYF | TGTGCCAGCAGCTTTCCGGGAATGGCCTACGAGCAGTACTTC
TRBJ1-2 | NA | TRBV6-2/TRBV6-3 | NA | CASSPQNYGYTF | TGTGCCAGCAGTCCTCAGAACTATGGCTACACCTTC
TRBJ1-1 | NA | TRBV4-3 | many | CASSQSARYPTEAFF | TGCGCCAGCAGCCAGTCGGCAAGGTACCCCACTGAAGCTTTCTTT
TRBJ2-7 | TRBD2 | TRBV5-1 | few | CASSSSGKSYEQYF | TGCGCCAGCAGCTCTAGCGGGAAGAGCTACGAGCAGTACTTC
TRBJ1-3 | NA | TRBV12-3/TRBV12-4 | many | CASRADADTIYF | TGTGCCAGCAGGGCGGACGCTGACACCATATATTTT
TRBJ2-7 | TRBD2 | TRBV4-1 | many | CASSQLGLAADEQYF | TGCGCCAGCAGCCAATTGGGACTAGCGGCAGACGAGCAGTACTTC
TRBJ2-5 | TRBD2 | TRBV5-1 | NA | CASSFVGTSGSETQYF | TGCGCCAGCAGCTTCGTCGGGACTAGCGGGAGTGAGACCCAGTACTTC
TRBJ1-1 | TRBD1 | TRBV4-3 | many | CASSQGTGTNTEAFF | TGCGCCAGCAGCCAGGGGACAGGGACGAACACTGAAGCTTTCTTT
TRBJ2-7 | NA | TRBV6-1 | many | CASSARLSEQYF | TGTGCCAGCAGTGCGCGACTGAGTGAGCAGTACTTC
TRBJ2-2 | TRBD2 | TRBV12-3/TRBV12-4 | few | CASGRTSGYTGELFF | TGTGCCAGCGGACGGACTAGCGGTTACACCGGGGAGCTGTTTTTT
TRBJ1-2 | NA | TRBV12-3/TRBV12-4 | many | CASSLRDGYTF | TGTGCCAGCAGTTTGAGGGACGGCTACACCTTC
TRBJ2-5 | NA | TRBV7-3 | many | CASSLTAETQYF | TGTGCCAGCAGCTTAACTGCAGAGACCCAGTACTTC
TRBJ1-3 | NA | TRBV28 | many | CASSKVGESSGNTIYF | TGTGCCAGCAGCAAGGTCGGGGAAAGCTCTGGAAACACCATATATTTT
TRBJ1-1 | TRBD1 | TRBV6-5 | many | CASSYSISQGVAFF | TGTGCCAGCAGTTACTCGATATCTCAGGGGGTGGCTTTCTTT
TRBJ1-5 | NA | TRBV5-1 | many | CASSVNPRDINHSNQPQHF | TGCGCCAGCAGCGTAAACCCGCGGGACATAAATCATAGCAATCAGCCCCAGCATTTT
TRBJ1-5 | NA | TRBV19 | many | CASSIKVQSNQPQHF | TGTGCCAGTAGTATAAAGGTCCAAAGCAATCAGCCCCAGCATTTT
TRBJ1-2 | NA | TRBV6-1 | few | CATLRDNYGYTF | TGTGCCACCCTCCGGGACAACTATGGCTACACCTTC
TRBJ1-6 | TRBD1 | TRBV12-3/TRBV12-4 | NA | CASTTKTGLSDSPLHF | TGTGCCAGCACCACTAAGACAGGGTTGTCCGATTCACCCCTCCACTTT
TRBJ2-5 | TRBD2 | TRBV5-1 | NA | CASTLTSGWETQYF | TGCGCCAGCACCCTGACTAGCGGGTGGGAGACCCAGTACTTC
TRBJ2-3 | NA | TRBV6-5 | NA | CASSYSTFTDTQYF | TGTGCCAGCAGTTACTCGACGTTCACAGATACGCAGTATTTT
TRBJ1-6 | NA | TRBV12-3/TRBV12-4 | many | CASSPTGRNNSPLHF | TGTGCCAGCAGTCCCACTGGCAGAAATAATTCACCCCTCCACTTT
TRBJ2-2 | NA | TRBV6-5 | many | CASTTGTANTGELFF | TGTGCCAGCACTACCGGGACTGCAAACACCGGGGAGCTGTTTTTT
TRBJ2-7 | NA | TRBV30 | NA | CAWRTGYEQYF | TGTGCCTGGAGAACGGGATACGAGCAGTACTTC
TRBJ1-1 | NA | TRBV6-5 | NA | CASSYSGQQNTEAFF | TGTGCCAGCAGTTACTCCGGACAGCAGAACACTGAAGCTTTCTTT
TRBJ2-4 | NA | TRBV30 | many | CASRKAGGENIQYF | TGTGCCTCCCGAAAGGCAGGGGGGGAAAACATTCAGTACTTC
TRBJ2-5 | NA | TRBV7-8 | many | CASRGSEGYHVRETQYF | TGTGCCAGCAGGGGTTCGGAGGGGTACCACGTCCGGGAGACCCAGTACTTC
TRBJ2-3 | TRBD2 | TRBV20-1 | many | CSASPGTSGGNTQYF | TGCAGTGCTTCCCCCGGGACTAGCGGGGGGAATACGCAGTATTTT
TRBJ1-1 | NA | TRBV7-8 | many | CASSFNRGWNTEAFF | TGTGCCAGCAGCTTCAACCGTGGATGGAACACTGAAGCTTTCTTT
TRBJ1-1 | NA | TRBV7-9 | many | CASSIAPGNTEAFF | TGTGCCAGCAGCATAGCCCCTGGGAACACTGAAGCTTTCTTT
TRBJ1-2 | NA | TRBV6-1 | many | CASSGGLYYGYTF | TGTGCCAGCAGTGGGGGACTTTACTATGGCTACACCTTC
TRBJ1-1 | TRBD1 | TRBV4-2 | NA | CASSQGVQGAAEAFF | TGTGCCAGCAGCCAAGGGGTCCAGGGGGCGGCTGAAGCTTTCTTT
TRBJ2-5 | TRBD2 | TRBV12-3/TRBV12-4 | once | CASSLARGGRAEETQYF | TGTGCCAGCAGTTTAGCGCGGGGGGGGCGTGCGGAGGAGACCCAGTACTTC
TRBJ1-2 | NA | TRBV12-3/TRBV12-4 | NA | CASSLGKAYGYTF | TGTGCCAGCAGTTTGGGGAAGGCCTATGGCTACACCTTC
TRBJ2-7 | TRBD2 | TRBV12-3/TRBV12-4 | many | CASSWTSGGSSSYEQYF | TGTGCCAGCAGCTGGACTAGCGGGGGCAGTAGCTCCTACGAGCAGTACTTC
TRBJ2-2 | NA | TRBV6-1 | many | CASSEHYSNTGELFF | TGTGCCAGCAGTGAACACTATTCGAACACCGGGGAGCTGTTTTTT